This TCR beta chain derives from a study of T cell changes during pregnancy in multiple sclerosis (dated by TCRdb to the late 2010s). With regard to the full study: The study examined how the T cell repertoire changed over the course of pregnancy in women with multiple sclerosis.

This clone is identified as medium-sized (0.01 to 0.1%). The antigen this receptor binds is unknown. Within one base of it there is no much larger clone, and no base qualities were kept. Trimming removed 4 bases from V and 4 bases from J; the gene matches leave 13 bases unexplained. The germline V gene yields LGHNA for CDR1 and YSLEER for CDR2. The CDR3 measures 17 amino acids from cysteine to phenylalanine. The sequence is cut down to CDR3 DNA, 51 bases in frame from base 1. The library was made by the immunoSEQ multiplex PCR assay. TCRdb provides this immuneACCESS table in a form limited to in-frame rearrangements. Some clones are lacking; in checked studies, under half of them reflect an unresolved V gene, and why the rest are absent is not known. Recorded for this sample are some 19,000 clones; around 90% of them occurred a single time. Approximately 5% of the sample goes to the ten largest clones.

The specimen was CD8+ T cells from peripheral blood mononuclear cells, collected after pregnancy. The chain was built from TRBV4-3 and TRBJ1-3; 7 bases in the junction line up with TRBD1. The sequence came from a female donor in good health, enrolled as a control in a pregnancy study. The bases are TGCGCCAGCAGCCTAGACCCGGGACAGTTATCCGGAAACACCATATATTTT. Translation gives CASSLDPGQLSGNTIYF.